Following are 17 T cell receptor beta chains from one sample sequenced in a study of shared T cell receptors in the human thymus. TCRdb keeps only in-frame clones here, not all; method: immunoSEQ multiplex PCR. The sample yields about 660,000 clones, over 75% seen once. This same sample was also part of a study on human thymus T cells.

Sequencing used thymocytes. These receptors were taken from a boy less than two years old with a congenital heart defect.

This rearrangement joins TRBV12-5 to TRBJ2-7; tentatively, D is TRBD2 (6 bases). Deletions cut 3 bases from V and 9 bases from J, with 15 bases between. Germline assignment: CDR1 LGHNT and CDR2 FRNRAP. The CDR3 totals 13 residues. CDR3 DNA: TGTGCTAGTGGTTTTGGGTCCTCCGGGGGGCAGTACTTC. This gives the protein CASGFGSSGGQYF. The complete variable domain, with remaining parts taken from reference TRBV12-5 and TRBJ2-7, reads DARVTQTPRHKVTEMGQEVTMRCQPILGHNTVFWYRQTMMQGLELLAYFRNRAPLDDSGMPKDRFSAEMPDATLATLKIQPSEPRDSAVYFCASGFGSSGGQYFGPGTRLTVT.

This clone appeared once. The rearrangement joins TRBV7-9 to TRBJ2-5, with a possible D match to TRBD1 (5 bases). Trimming shortened V by 2 bases and J by 0 bases, and 10 bases separated the two germline ends. CDR1 and CDR2 (germline): SEHNR, FQNEAQ (reference sequence). There are 15 residues in the CDR3. The CDR3 spells CASSLIPRDQETQYF. In DNA form, the CDR3 reads TGTGCCAGCAGCTTAATCCCCAGGGACCAAGAGACCCAGTACTTC.

The chain has TRBV4-3 and TRBJ2-2; TRBD2 matches 12 bases. Germline V gene sequence: CDR1 LGHNA, CDR2 YSLEER. The CDR3 runs to 18 residues. V gave up 0 bases and J gave up 5 bases; unmatched junction bases: 7. The CDR3 reads CASSQDSSGRAWTGELFF. CDR3 in DNA: TGCGCCAGCAGCCAAGACTCTAGCGGGAGGGCCTGGACCGGGGAGCTGTTTTTT.

CDR3 in DNA: TGTGCCAGCAGCACCTCTAAGAAGACAGGGGGCAGGTACGAGCAGTACTTC. Amino acid sequence: CASSTSKKTGGRYEQYF. V is TRBV21-1 and J is TRBJ2-7; whether TRBD1, the table's D call, matches the DNA was not checked. TRBV21-1 is tagged as a pseudogene. This CDR3 spans 17 amino acids.

This clone was seen a single time. This chain joins TRBV27 and TRBJ2-7; D is perhaps TRBD1 (6 bases). The germline CDR1 and CDR2 sequences are MNHEY and SMNVEV (reference sequence). V shed 4 bases and J shed 2 bases, with 15 bases lying between them. The CDR3 has 15 residues. This chain's CDR3 is CASSSLTQGPYEQYF. CDR3 nucleotides: TGTGCCAGCAGTTCGTTGACACAGGGACCCTACGAGCAGTACTTC.

Only one count was recorded for this clone. The chain has TRBV4-3 and TRBJ2-5, with D possibly being TRBD1 (6 bases). The V and J ends lost 0 bases and 1 base respectively, with 15 bases between them. The CDR3 is 17 residues long. Germline CDR1 and CDR2: LGHNA and YSLEER. This chain's CDR3 is CASSQEAGQGIQETQYF. CDR3 nucleotides: TGCGCCAGCAGCCAAGAAGCCGGCCAGGGGATCCAAGAGACCCAGTACTTC.

The rearrangement joins TRBV4-3 to TRBJ1-2; 9 bases align to TRBD1. Trimming removed 0 bases from V and 3 bases from J; junction bases left unmatched: 11. The CDR3 extends over 18 amino acids. CDR1 and CDR2 (germline): LGHNA, YSLEER. The CDR3 nucleotides read TGCGCCAGCAGCCAAGATAAGGCCAACAGGGGGCGAGACTATGGCTACACCTTC. The encoded protein is CASSQDKANRGRDYGYTF.

This chain connects TRBV19 to TRBJ2-6; 7 bases map to TRBD1. Germline-derived CDR1 and CDR2 are LNHDA and SQIVND (reference sequence). Unmatched junction bases numbered 14, after V lost 6 bases and J lost 3 bases. CDR3 size: 18 residues. For the CDR3, the DNA is TGTGCCAGTAGCAGCTCCCGACAGGGTCTCGTTGGGGCCAACGTCCTGACTTTC. Protein: CASSSSRQGLVGANVLTF. Full variable domain (remainder filled in from reference TRBV19 and TRBJ2-6): DGGITQSPKYLFRKEGQNVTLSCEQNLNHDAMYWYRQDPGQGLRLIYYSQIVNDFQKGDIAEGYSVSREKKESFPLTVTSAQKNPTAFYLCASSSSRQGLVGANVLTFGAGSRLTVL.

The chain recombines TRBV19 with TRBJ2-7; 14 nucleotides align to TRBD2. This CDR3 has 17 amino acids. Germline V gene lookup returns CDR1 LNHDA and CDR2 SQIVND (reference sequence). V was clipped by 2 bases and J by 4 bases; unmatched bases: 7. The CDR3 nucleotides read TGTGCCAGTAGTATAAATCCCGGGACTAGCGGGAGATACGAGCAGTACTTC. Protein product: CASSINPGTSGRYEQYF.

The chain links TRBV27 to TRBJ1-1, with TRBD1 as a possible D gene (6 bases). CDR3 size: 14 residues. V was shortened by 6 bases and J by 5 bases, with 16 bases between the two germline ends. Per the germline V gene, CDR1 is MNHEY and CDR2 is SMNVEV (reference sequence). The CDR3: CASRAQGWETEAFF. The CDR3 DNA sequence: TGTGCCAGCAGAGCACAGGGATGGGAAACTGAAGCTTTCTTT.

This chain uses TRBV7-9 with TRBJ2-1, with TRBD2 matching 14 bases. After removal of 4 bases from V and 0 bases from J, the junction contained 8 bases not matched to a gene. The CDR3 runs 19 residues. Germline V gene lookup returns CDR1 SEHNR and CDR2 FQNEAQ (reference sequence). The CDR3: CASSYRGLAGVSSYNEQFF. CDR3 bases: TGTGCCAGCAGCTACAGGGGACTAGCGGGAGTCAGCTCCTACAATGAGCAGTTCTTC.

The gene calls are TRBV5-4 and TRBJ1-2; 7 bases match TRBD1. Germline trimming cut 5 bases from V and 6 bases from J; bases unmatched to any gene: 10. Germline assignment: CDR1 SGHNT and CDR2 YYREEE (reference sequence). The CDR3 sequence is 14 residues long. The CDR3 coding sequence is TGTGCCAGCAGATTCTTGACAGGGCGCCATGGCTACACCTTC. It specifies CASRFLTGRHGYTF.

This chain connects TRBV15 to TRBJ2-7; tentatively, D is TRBD1 (5 bases). The CDR3 covers 13 residues. With 6 bases removed from V and 1 base from J, the gap between germline ends came to 10 bases. Per germline, CDR1 LNHNV and CDR2 YYDKDF (reference sequence). Written as DNA, the CDR3 is TGTGCCACCAGTCCTGGGGCGTCCTACGAGCAGTACTTC. Translated: CATSPGASYEQYF.

The chain joins TRBV7-9 to TRBJ2-2; D might be TRBD1 (7 bases). Deletions cut 7 bases from V and 4 bases from J, with 19 bases between. The CDR3 consists of 16 residues. Germline CDR1 is SEHNR and CDR2 is FQNEAQ (reference sequence). The CDR3 region is CASTTPRGESTGELFF. The CDR3 DNA reads TGTGCCAGCACTACACCCAGGGGGGAATCCACCGGGGAGCTGTTTTTT.

The chain employs TRBV11-2 and TRBJ2-3, with 7 bases aligning to TRBD2. The CDR3 has 15 residues. The germline CDR1 and CDR2 sequences are SGHAT and FQNNGV. The junction had 11 bases not matched to a gene; V was cut back by 5 bases and J by 6 bases. The CDR3 DNA sequence: TGTGCCAGCAGCCCCCGGGCGGGAGAGGGGGATACGCAGTATTTT. Its translation is CASSPRAGEGDTQYF.

The rearrangement joins TRBV5-6 to TRBJ1-6; 10 bases line up with TRBD1. The CDR3 runs 17 residues. CDR1 is SGHDT and CDR2 is YYEEEE in the germline V gene. The ends lost 4 bases at V and 3 bases at J; junction bases unmatched: 7. The CDR3 loop reads CASSTRQGANYNSPLHF. The CDR3 DNA follows: TGTGCCAGCAGCACGAGACAGGGGGCGAACTATAATTCACCCCTCCACTTT.

V and J are TRBV30 and TRBJ2-7; 7 bases match TRBD2. Germline V CDR1 and CDR2: GTSNPN, SVGIG (reference sequence). Trimming removed 2 bases from V and 2 bases from J; junction bases left unmatched: 12. The CDR3 length is 16 residues. CDR3 region: CAWSPLAETRPYEQYF. The DNA for the CDR3 is TGTGCCTGGAGTCCGCTAGCGGAGACACGCCCCTACGAGCAGTACTTC.